The T cell receptor beta chain under discussion was sequenced for a study of human T cells and chemical hapten exposure. TCRdb re-derived calls from the RACE reads in MiXCR, one entry per CDR3 protein. This sample has roughly 360,000 distinct CDR3 sequences, with about 4.8% found just once. As to time point: patch test 1, 2 weeks after DPC sensitization. Specified treatment: therapeutic diphenylcyclopropenone sensitization with weekly scalp DPC. CDR3 size: 13 residues. CDR1 and CDR2 (germline): SGHAT, FQDESV (reference sequence). V shed 5 bases and J 9 bases; nucleotides not matched to a gene: 7. This clonotype was detected only a few times.

This chain connects TRBV11-1 to TRBJ2-1; 7 bases map to TRBD2. The sequence derives from a woman between 50 and 59 years old with alopecia areata. Some clones in this sample may be carry-over from other donors' samples. Sequenced material: whole blood, taken in connection with sensitization to the hapten diphenylcyclopropenone (DPC). In nucleotides, the CDR3 is TGTGCCAGCAGCCCGAGACTAGCTAGTGAGCAGTTCTTC. It is translated as CASSPRLASEQFF. Combining the CDR3 with reference TRBV11-1 and TRBJ2-1 gives the whole variable domain EAEVAQSPRYKITEKSQAVAFWCDPISGHATLYWYRQILGQGPELLVQFQDESVVDDSQLPKDRFSAERLKGVDSTLKIQPAELGDSAMYLCASSPRLASEQFFGPGTRLTVL.